This paragraph covers one T cell receptor (beta chain) sequence. The target antigen is unknown. The sample belongs to a study of CD8+ T cells in alopecia areata. Whole-study context: The study gave treated patients oral tofacitinib at 5 to 10 mg twice daily.

Whole-study findings and limits: It was less clear whether patients shared TCRs than it was in mice, possibly because of HLA.

Investigators isolated RNA and reverse transcribed it into cDNA to act as the sequencing template. The method was immunoSEQ multiplex PCR; TCRdb's version includes in-frame clones alone and lacks a portion of them. The table includes 100,000 to 150,000 clones, 58% detected once. Both peripheral blood and punch biopsies of lesional scalp skin were obtained from patients who had alopecia areata. Investigators sorted PBMCs to obtain both CD4+ and CD8+ T cells. Germline CDR1 reads SGHTA; CDR2 reads FQGNSA. The V and J ends lost 0 bases and 6 bases respectively, with 13 bases between them. The CDR3 covers 15 residues.

This specimen was CD4+ T cells sorted from blood, taken at week 0. This receptor was taken from a human donor with alopecia areata. The rearrangement links TRBV7-2 to TRBJ2-3; a weak D match, TRBD2 (6 bases). CDR3: CASSLAPGDWDTQYF. As DNA, the CDR3 is TGTGCCAGCAGCTTAGCCCCGGGAGATTGGGATACGCAGTATTTT.